This TCR beta chain originates from a study of blood T cell repertoires in COVID-19. Overall study context: Samples came from the United States, Italy and Spain, spanning acute and convalescent COVID-19. The cDNA or gDNA used as material had been derived from T cells, B-cell-depleted T cells, or PBMCs.

Germline V gives CDR1 SGHNT, CDR2 YYREEE (reference sequence). With 4 bases clipped from V and 3 bases from J, the junction kept 8 bases outside the gene matches. The CDR3 is 15 amino acids. This clone was detected once. Per the authors' pipeline: From reference gene primer amplification, estimates of nucleated cell counts were derived. Clones were sequenced by immunoSEQ multiplex PCR, and TCRdb holds only the in-frame ones, with some missing. Clonal size and the V and J genes are those of that table, whereas D and trimming came from the DNA. In the table there are 15,000 to 20,000 clones, roughly four fifths of which are singletons.

The TCR originated in a man between 40 and 49 years old with active or convalescent COVID-19. The chain links TRBV5-4 to TRBJ1-1, with 8 nucleotides matching TRBD1. Sequencing was carried out using peripheral blood. The CDR3 nucleotides are TGTGCCAGCAGCCGCCCTAGACAGGGGCACACTGAAGCTTTCTTT. It specifies CASSRPRQGHTEAFF. Full variable domain (remainder filled in from reference TRBV5-4 and TRBJ1-1): ETGVTQSPTHLIKTRGQQVTLRCSSQSGHNTVSWYQQALGQGPQFIFQYYREEENGRGNFPPRFSGLQFPNYSSELNVNALELDDSALYLCASSRPRQGHTEAFFGQGTRLTVV.